This T cell receptor (beta chain) was found in a study of T cell responses to AZD1222 COVID-19 vaccine. Study-wide findings and caveats: Baseline testing showed seropositivity in only a handful of AZD1222 recipients. Clonal diversity was possibly underestimated, and white British individuals and females predominated among donors. Nearly half of unique spike-specific TCRs reportedly avoided B.1.351 and B.1.1.7 mutated regions.

Worth noting for this clone: No antigen is known for it.

Trimming removed 4 bases from V and 6 bases from J; junction bases left unmatched: 6. The CDR3 is 16 residues long. Germline V gene data show CDR1 as SGDLS and CDR2 as YYNGEE. Method: immunoSEQ multiplex PCR; TCRdb's copy keeps in-frame clones and lacks some. The data hold around 130,000 clones, with more than 85% observed a single time. The receptor comes from an adult in good health. The gene calls are TRBV9 and TRBJ2-2; the match to TRBD2 covers 13 bases. Specimen: peripheral blood, collected on day 0 of AZD1222 vaccination. For the CDR3, the DNA is TGTGCCAGCAGCCCAAGGACTAGCGGGAGTTCCGGGGAGCTGTTTTTT. This translates into CASSPRTSGSSGELFF.